This T cell receptor beta chain comes out of a study of beta chain features in type 1 diabetes listed by TCRdb under 2018. Background on the whole study: Patients and healthy donors did not differ in mean age, gender distribution, total cell number or subset yield. In the study, recently diagnosed type 1 diabetes patients and matched healthy donors were compared on the TCRB repertoires of their sorted circulating CD4+ T cell subsets. A total of 107,917,701 sorted cells were examined across all samples, and a strong correlation was observed between cell number per subset and RNA yield. Whereas all 28 donors provided naive and central memory subsets, regulatory and stem cell-like memory subsets were isolated from just 8 patients and about 8 healthy donors.

The entire isolated RNA was reverse transcribed using the High Capacity cDNA Reverse Transcription Kit, and thus expressed TCRB transcripts were sequenced. Deep immunoSEQ sequencing was performed on naive, central memory and regulatory T cell samples, with an average of approximately 3.9 million total reads per sample. Sorted cells were lysed in RLT buffer, and RNA was extracted using DNase-treated RNeasy Micro or Mini kits according to cell number. To prevent cross-contamination, every cell subset was processed on its own, while patient and healthy donor samples were processed together. TCRB sequences were amplified from cDNA with the immunoSEQ multiplex PCR, producing 87-bp fragments spanning the CDR3 region. Amplicons were sequenced on the Illumina HiSeq platform. Concerning the study's data processing: PCR bias was computationally corrected using synthetic template baselines, reads within Hamming distance 2 were collapsed, and singletons that could not be merged were discarded. Reads were aligned against IMGT to assign V, D and J genes, CDR3 length and insertions or deletions at six rearrangement sites. Clonotype counts were normalized to sorted cell number within each subset before computing true diversity and Gini coefficients with the tcR R package. Repertoire sharing was quantified using the overlap coefficient calculated on TCRB nucleotide sequences. TCRdb limited this immuneACCESS table to in-frame rearrangements with V and J called. A share of clones is missing; checked studies link under half to unresolved V genes, and the rest is unexplained. Clone size and the V and J calls come from that table; the DNA yielded D and trimming. This sample holds some 250,000 clones; less than 35% were observed only once. Approximately 4% of the sample is in the top ten clones.

This clone came up a few times. Which antigen it targets is not known. No base quality values were provided; no much bigger clone lies one nucleotide off. The CDR3 goes from the cysteine to the phenylalanine over 13 residues. Only the CDR3 DNA stays, 39 bases, in frame from base 1. Germline trimming amounts to 8 bases on V and 4 bases on J, with 6 as the count of junction bases outside the gene matches. CDR1 MNHNY and CDR2 SVGAGI are derived from the germline V gene (reference sequence). A single peripheral blood draw of 95 to 150 mL on average was collected from each donor into heparinised tubes. A BD FACSAria II and a panel including CD45RO, CCR7, CD25, CD127, CD95 and CD27 were used to sort naive, central memory, regulatory and stem cell-like memory CD4+ T cells. Every sorted population had a purity above 95%. Right away, PBMCs were isolated by Lymphoprep density gradient centrifugation and were stained directly, with no culture step. Samples were stained and sorted in pairs, with one healthy donor and one patient per experiment, so that batch effects were minimized.

Results the study describes overall, beyond this receptor: Only small numbers of individuals were included in the HLA sub-analyses, which left unresolved whether HLA type had any influence on TCRB rearrangement. Naive, central memory and regulatory TCRB repertoires appeared to be more alike among patients than among healthy donors. Shorter templates might be favored by PCR, yet because patient and control samples were amplified and corrected together, any such skew would affect both groups equally. In all four CD4+ subsets, TCRB CDR3 length was moderately but significantly shorter in type 1 diabetes patients. At VDJ recombination sites, patients with type 1 diabetes made fewer insertions and deleted more nucleotides, a pattern implying thymic rearrangement abnormalities. Because cDNA was sequenced instead of genomic DNA, activated cells with high expression could be over-represented, although the groups did not differ in activation or CD3 levels.

This receptor was taken from a man aged 25-40 years in good health. Recombination joined TRBV6-6 with TRBJ2-5; 8 nucleotides in the junction match TRBD2. Material for sequencing was central memory CD4+ T cells from blood. The nucleotide sequence reads TGTGCCAGCGCGGGGGGCGAGAGAGAGACCCAGTACTTC. It is translated as CASAGGERETQYF.